This TCR beta chain stems from a study of monozygotic twins with inflammatory bowel disease. Study-level results: Compared with healthy twins, IBD patients shared fewer clonotypes with others, especially with disease activity. Part of the variability in patient repertoires may have come from differing immunosuppressive treatments.

Points on this clonotype: What it binds is unknown.

In germline, CDR1 is MNHEY, CDR2 SMNVEV (reference sequence). This CDR3 spans 16 amino acids. UMIs containing a 6-nucleotide sample barcode were added via template switching. TCRdb re-called the 5' RACE reads and shows each CDR3 protein once, DNA omitted. This sample's table reports roughly 330,000 distinct CDR3 sequences. The chain links TRBV27 to TRBJ2-7; with no DNA, the TCRdb D assignment of TRBD1 cannot be verified. Sequences were obtained from blood. The receptor was isolated from a human donor with ulcerative colitis or Crohn's disease, or a healthy co-twin of an affected twin (not recorded which). CDR3 sequence reads: CASRKVDRGASGEQYF.